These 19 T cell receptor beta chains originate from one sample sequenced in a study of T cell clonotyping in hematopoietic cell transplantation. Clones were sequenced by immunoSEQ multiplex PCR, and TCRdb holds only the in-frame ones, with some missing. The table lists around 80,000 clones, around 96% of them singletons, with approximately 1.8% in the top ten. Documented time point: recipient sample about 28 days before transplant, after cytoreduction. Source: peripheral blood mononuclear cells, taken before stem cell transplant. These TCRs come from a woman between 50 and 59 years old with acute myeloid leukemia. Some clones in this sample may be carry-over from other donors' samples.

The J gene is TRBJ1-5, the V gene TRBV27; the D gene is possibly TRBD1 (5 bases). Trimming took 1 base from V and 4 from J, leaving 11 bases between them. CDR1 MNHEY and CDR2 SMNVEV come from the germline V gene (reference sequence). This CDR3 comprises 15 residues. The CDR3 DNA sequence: TGTGCCAGCAGTTTATTGCCAGGGCCTAATCAGCCCCAGCATTTT. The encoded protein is CASSLLPGPNQPQHF.

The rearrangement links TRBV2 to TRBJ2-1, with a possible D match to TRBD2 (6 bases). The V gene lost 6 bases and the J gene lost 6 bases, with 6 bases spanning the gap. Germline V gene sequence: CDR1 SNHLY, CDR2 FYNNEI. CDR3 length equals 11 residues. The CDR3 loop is CASRGGNEQFF. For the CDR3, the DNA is TGTGCCAGCAGGGGGGGCAATGAGCAGTTCTTC.

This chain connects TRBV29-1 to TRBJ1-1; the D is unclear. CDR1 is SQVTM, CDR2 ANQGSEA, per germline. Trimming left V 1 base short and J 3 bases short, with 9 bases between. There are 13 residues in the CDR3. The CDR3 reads CSVEGVLDTEAFF. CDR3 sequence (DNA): TGCAGCGTTGAAGGTGTCTTGGACACTGAAGCTTTCTTT. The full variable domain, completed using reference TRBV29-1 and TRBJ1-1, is SAVISQKPSRDICQRGTSLTIQCQVDSQVTMMFWYRQQPGQSLTLIATANQGSEATYESGFVIDKFPISRPNLTFSTLTVSNMSPEDSSIYLCSVEGVLDTEAFFGQGTRLTVV.

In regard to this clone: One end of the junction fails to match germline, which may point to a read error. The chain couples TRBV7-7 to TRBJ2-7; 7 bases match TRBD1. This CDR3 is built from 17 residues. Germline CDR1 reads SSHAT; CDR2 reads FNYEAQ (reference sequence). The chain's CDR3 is CASSLDPGQPTTYEQYF. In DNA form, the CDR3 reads TGTGCTAGCAGCTTAGATCCGGGACAGCCTACCACCTACGAGCAGTACTTC.

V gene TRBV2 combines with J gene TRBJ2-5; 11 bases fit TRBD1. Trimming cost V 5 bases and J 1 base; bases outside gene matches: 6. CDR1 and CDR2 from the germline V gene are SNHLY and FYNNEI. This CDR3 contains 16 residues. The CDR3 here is CASSRQGQGVQETQYF. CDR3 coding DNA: TGTGCCAGCAGTCGACAGGGACAGGGGGTCCAAGAGACCCAGTACTTC.

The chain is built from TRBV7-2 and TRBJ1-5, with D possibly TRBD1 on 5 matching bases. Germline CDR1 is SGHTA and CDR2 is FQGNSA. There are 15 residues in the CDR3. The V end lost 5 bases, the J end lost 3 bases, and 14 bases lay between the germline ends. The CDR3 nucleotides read TGTGCCAGCAGCCTCGACAGTACAATCAATCAGCCCCAGCATTTT. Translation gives CASSLDSTINQPQHF.

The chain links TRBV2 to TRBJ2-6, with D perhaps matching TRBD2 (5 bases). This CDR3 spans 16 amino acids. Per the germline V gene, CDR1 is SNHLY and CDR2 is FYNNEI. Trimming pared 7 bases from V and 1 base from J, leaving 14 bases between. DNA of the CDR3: TGTGCCAGCACGGGATTTGGTCTGTCTGGGGCCAACGTCCTGACTTTC. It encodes CASTGFGLSGANVLTF.

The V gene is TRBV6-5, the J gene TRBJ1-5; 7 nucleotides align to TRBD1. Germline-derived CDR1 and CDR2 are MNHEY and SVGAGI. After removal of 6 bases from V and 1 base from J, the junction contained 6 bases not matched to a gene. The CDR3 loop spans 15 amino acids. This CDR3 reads CASSRTGVSNQPQHF. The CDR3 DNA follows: TGTGCCAGCAGCCGCACAGGGGTAAGCAATCAGCCCCAGCATTTT.

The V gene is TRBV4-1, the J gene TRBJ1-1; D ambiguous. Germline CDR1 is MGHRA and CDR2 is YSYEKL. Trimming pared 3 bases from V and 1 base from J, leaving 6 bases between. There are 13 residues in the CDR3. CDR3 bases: TGCGCCAGCAGCCAGGACTGGAACACTGAAGCTTTCTTT. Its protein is CASSQDWNTEAFF.

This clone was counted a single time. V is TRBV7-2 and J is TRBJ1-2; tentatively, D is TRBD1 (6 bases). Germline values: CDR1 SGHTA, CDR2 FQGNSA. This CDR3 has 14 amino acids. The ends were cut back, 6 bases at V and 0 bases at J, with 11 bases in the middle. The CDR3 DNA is TGTGCCAGCAGAAGGAACAGGGCTAACTATGGCTACACCTTC. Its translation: CASRRNRANYGYTF.

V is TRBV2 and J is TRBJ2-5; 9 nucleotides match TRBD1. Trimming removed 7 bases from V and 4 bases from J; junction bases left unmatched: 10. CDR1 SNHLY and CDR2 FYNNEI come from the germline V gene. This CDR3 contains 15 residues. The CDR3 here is CASTKGDRDLETQYF. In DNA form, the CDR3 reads TGTGCCAGCACGAAGGGGGACAGGGATTTAGAGACCCAGTACTTC.

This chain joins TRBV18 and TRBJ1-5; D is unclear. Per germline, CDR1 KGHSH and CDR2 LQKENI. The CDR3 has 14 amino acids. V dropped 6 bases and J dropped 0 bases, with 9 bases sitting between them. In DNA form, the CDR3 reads TGTGCCAGCTCTCAAATCTATAGCAATCAGCCCCAGCATTTT. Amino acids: CASSQIYSNQPQHF.

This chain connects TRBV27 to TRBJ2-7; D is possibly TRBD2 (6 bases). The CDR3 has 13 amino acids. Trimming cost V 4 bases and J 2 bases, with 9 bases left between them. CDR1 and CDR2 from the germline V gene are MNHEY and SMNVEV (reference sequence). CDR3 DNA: TGTGCCAGCAGTTCCGGGAGCACCTACGAGCAGTACTTC. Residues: CASSSGSTYEQYF.

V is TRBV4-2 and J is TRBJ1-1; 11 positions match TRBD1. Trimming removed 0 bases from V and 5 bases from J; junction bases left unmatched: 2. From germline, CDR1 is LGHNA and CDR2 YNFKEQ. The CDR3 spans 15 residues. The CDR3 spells CASSQDGTGGTEAFF. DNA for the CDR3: TGTGCCAGCAGCCAAGACGGGACAGGGGGTACTGAAGCTTTCTTT.

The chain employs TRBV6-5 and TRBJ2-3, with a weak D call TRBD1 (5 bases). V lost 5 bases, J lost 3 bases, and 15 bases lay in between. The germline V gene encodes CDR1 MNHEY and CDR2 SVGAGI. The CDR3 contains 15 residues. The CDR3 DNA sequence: TGTGCCAGCAGTCACCAGGGTTTACTAACAGATACGCAGTATTTT. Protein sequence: CASSHQGLLTDTQYF.

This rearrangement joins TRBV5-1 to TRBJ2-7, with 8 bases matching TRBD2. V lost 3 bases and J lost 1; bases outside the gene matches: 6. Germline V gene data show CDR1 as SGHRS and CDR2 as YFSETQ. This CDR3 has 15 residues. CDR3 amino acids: CASSSSSGTSYEQYF. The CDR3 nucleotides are TGCGCCAGCAGCTCGAGTAGCGGGACGTCCTACGAGCAGTACTTC.

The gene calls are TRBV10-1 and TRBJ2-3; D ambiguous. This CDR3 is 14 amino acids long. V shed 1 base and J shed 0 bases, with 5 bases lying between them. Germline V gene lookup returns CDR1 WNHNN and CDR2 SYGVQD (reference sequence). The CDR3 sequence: CASSEFVSTDTQYF. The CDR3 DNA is TGCGCCAGCAGTGAGTTCGTTAGCACAGATACGCAGTATTTT.

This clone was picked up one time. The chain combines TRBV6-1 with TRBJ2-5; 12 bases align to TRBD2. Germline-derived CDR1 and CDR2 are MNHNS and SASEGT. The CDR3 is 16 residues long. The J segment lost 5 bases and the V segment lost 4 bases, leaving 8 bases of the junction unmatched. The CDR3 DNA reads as TGTGCCAGCAGTGCGACTAGCGGGAGCCCAGGGGAGACCCAGTACTTC. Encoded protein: CASSATSGSPGETQYF.

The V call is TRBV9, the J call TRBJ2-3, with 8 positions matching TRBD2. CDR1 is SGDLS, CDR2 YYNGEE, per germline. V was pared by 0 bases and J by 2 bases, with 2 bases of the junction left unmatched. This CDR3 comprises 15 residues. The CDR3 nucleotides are TGTGCCAGCAGCGTAGTCGGGGGGGTCACAGATACGCAGTATTTT. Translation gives CASSVVGGVTDTQYF.